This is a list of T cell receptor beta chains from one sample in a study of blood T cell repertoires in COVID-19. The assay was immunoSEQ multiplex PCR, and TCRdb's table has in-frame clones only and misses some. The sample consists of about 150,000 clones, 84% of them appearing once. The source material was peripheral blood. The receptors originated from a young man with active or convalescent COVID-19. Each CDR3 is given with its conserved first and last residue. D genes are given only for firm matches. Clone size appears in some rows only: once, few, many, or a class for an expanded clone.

CDR3 protein: CASSIPGLAGAGDTQYF; CDR3 DNA: TGTGCCAGCAGCATACCGGGGCTAGCGGGAGCTGGAGATACGCAGTATTTT; D gene: TRBD2; V gene: TRBV7-2; clone size: -; J gene: TRBJ2-3
CDR3 protein: CSVTHAGAFYEQYF; CDR3 DNA: TGCAGCGTTACCCATGCAGGTGCGTTCTACGAGCAGTACTTC; D gene: -; V gene: TRBV29-1; clone size: once; J gene: TRBJ2-7
CDR3 protein: CASSPTGYNEQFF; CDR3 DNA: TGTGCCAGCAGCCCCACAGGGTACAATGAGCAGTTCTTC; D gene: -; V gene: TRBV5-6; clone size: -; J gene: TRBJ2-1
CDR3 protein: CASSMAKTGQDTQYF; CDR3 DNA: TGTGCCAGTAGTATGGCGAAGACAGGGCAAGATACGCAGTATTTT; D gene: TRBD1; V gene: TRBV19; clone size: -; J gene: TRBJ2-3
CDR3 protein: CASSLGLAGTYEQYF; CDR3 DNA: TGTGCCAGCAGCTTGGGACTAGCGGGGACCTACGAGCAGTACTTC; D gene: TRBD2; V gene: TRBV5-4; clone size: -; J gene: TRBJ2-7
CDR3 protein: CASRQRGEQFF; CDR3 DNA: TGTGCCAGCAGACAAAGGGGTGAGCAGTTCTTC; D gene: -; V gene: TRBV12-3/TRBV12-4; clone size: -; J gene: TRBJ2-1
CDR3 protein: CASSLTGDNEQFF; CDR3 DNA: TGCGCCAGCAGCCTGACAGGCGACAATGAGCAGTTCTTC; D gene: -; V gene: TRBV5-1; clone size: -; J gene: TRBJ2-1
CDR3 protein: CASSLSFGTSGGGETQYF; CDR3 DNA: TGTGCCAGCAGCTTAAGCTTTGGGACTAGCGGGGGAGGGGAGACCCAGTACTTC; D gene: TRBD2; V gene: TRBV11-2; clone size: once; J gene: TRBJ2-5
CDR3 protein: CASSVQPGQGAYEQYF; CDR3 DNA: TGTGCCAGCAGCGTACAACCGGGACAGGGGGCCTACGAGCAGTACTTC; D gene: -; V gene: TRBV21-1; clone size: few; J gene: TRBJ2-7
CDR3 protein: CASREGSGRISQQYF; CDR3 DNA: TGTGCCAGCAGGGAGGGTAGCGGGAGGATCAGTCAGCAGTACTTC; D gene: TRBD2; V gene: TRBV2; clone size: -; J gene: TRBJ2-7
CDR3 protein: CASSHALQRGGPRTDTQYF; CDR3 DNA: TGTGCCAGCTCACATGCGTTACAGCGGGGGGGCCCCCGCACAGATACGCAGTATTTT; D gene: TRBD2; V gene: TRBV18; clone size: few; J gene: TRBJ2-3
CDR3 protein: CASSLEGGGHGYTF; CDR3 DNA: TGTGCCAGCAGCTTAGAGGGAGGCGGTCATGGCTACACCTTC; D gene: -; V gene: TRBV7-8; clone size: -; J gene: TRBJ1-2
CDR3 protein: CATRTGAENTEAFF; CDR3 DNA: TGTGCCACTAGGACAGGGGCGGAAAACACTGAAGCTTTCTTT; D gene: TRBD1; V gene: TRBV19; clone size: -; J gene: TRBJ1-1
CDR3 protein: CATSLGQGLSSTDTQYF; CDR3 DNA: TGTGCCACCAGCCTGGGGCAGGGACTTTCTTCCACAGATACGCAGTATTTT; D gene: -; V gene: TRBV15; clone size: -; J gene: TRBJ2-3
CDR3 protein: CAWAAQRNSPLHF; CDR3 DNA: TGTGCCTGGGCGGCCCAGCGGAATTCACCCCTCCACTTT; D gene: -; V gene: TRBV30; clone size: -; J gene: TRBJ1-6
CDR3 protein: CASSPHRDRVFTGELFF; CDR3 DNA: TGTGCCAGTAGTCCACACCGGGACAGGGTGTTCACCGGGGAGCTGTTTTTT; D gene: TRBD1; V gene: TRBV19; clone size: -; J gene: TRBJ2-2
CDR3 protein: CASSVGTGPNSPLHF; CDR3 DNA: TGTGCCAGCAGTGTTGGGACAGGGCCGAATTCACCCCTCCACTTT; D gene: TRBD1; V gene: TRBV6-4; clone size: -; J gene: TRBJ1-6
CDR3 protein: CASSQPLAEYNEQFF; CDR3 DNA: TGTGCCAGCAGCCAACCCCTAGCGGAATACAATGAGCAGTTCTTC; D gene: TRBD2; V gene: TRBV4-2; clone size: -; J gene: TRBJ2-1
CDR3 protein: CASSQGLNTGELFF; CDR3 DNA: TGTGCCAGCAGCCAGGGTCTGAACACCGGGGAGCTGTTTTTT; D gene: -; V gene: TRBV6-6; clone size: -; J gene: TRBJ2-2
CDR3 protein: CASSLAGTGSSYEQYF; CDR3 DNA: TGTGCCAGCAGCTTGGCCGGAACAGGTAGTTCCTACGAGCAGTACTTC; D gene: -; V gene: TRBV5-5; clone size: few; J gene: TRBJ2-7
CDR3 protein: CASSLFPLDRNYGYTF; CDR3 DNA: TGTGCCAGCAGCTTATTCCCATTGGACAGGAACTATGGCTACACCTTC; D gene: TRBD1; V gene: TRBV7-2; clone size: -; J gene: TRBJ1-2
CDR3 protein: CASSENRDREQYF; CDR3 DNA: TGTGCCAGCAGCGAGAACAGGGACCGCGAGCAGTACTTC; D gene: -; V gene: TRBV7-8; clone size: -; J gene: TRBJ2-7
CDR3 protein: CASSQELARRNEQFF; CDR3 DNA: TGTGCCAGCAGCCAAGAACTAGCGCGACGAAATGAGCAGTTCTTC; D gene: TRBD2; V gene: TRBV14; clone size: -; J gene: TRBJ2-1
CDR3 protein: CSARDERHGDF; CDR3 DNA: TGCAGTGCTAGAGATGAGAGACACGGGGACTTC; D gene: -; V gene: TRBV20-1; clone size: -; J gene: TRBJ2-7
CDR3 protein: CASSQDPGGFYNEQFF; CDR3 DNA: TGCGCCAGCAGCCAAGACCCGGGGGGGTTTTACAATGAGCAGTTCTTC; D gene: TRBD2; V gene: TRBV4-1; clone size: -; J gene: TRBJ2-1
CDR3 protein: CASSSQTGGLDQPQHF; CDR3 DNA: TGTGCCAGCAGCTCTCAAACCGGGGGGCTGGATCAGCCCCAGCATTTT; D gene: -; V gene: TRBV11-3; clone size: -; J gene: TRBJ1-5
CDR3 protein: CASSLAWTGQETQYF; CDR3 DNA: TGTGCCAGCAGCCTCGCCTGGACAGGGCAGGAGACCCAGTACTTC; D gene: TRBD1; V gene: TRBV3-1/TRBV3-2; clone size: -; J gene: TRBJ2-5
CDR3 protein: CASSTSGGHDTDTQYF; CDR3 DNA: TGTGCCAGCAGCACAAGCGGGGGGCACGACACAGATACGCAGTATTTT; D gene: TRBD2; V gene: TRBV11-3; clone size: -; J gene: TRBJ2-3
CDR3 protein: CASSDGTSGGADTQYF; CDR3 DNA: TGTGCCAGCAGTGACGGGACTAGCGGGGGGGCAGATACGCAGTATTTT; D gene: TRBD2; V gene: TRBV6-4; clone size: few; J gene: TRBJ2-3
CDR3 protein: CASSVDTENQPQHF; CDR3 DNA: TGTGCCAGCAGCGTAGATACAGAAAATCAGCCCCAGCATTTT; D gene: -; V gene: TRBV9; clone size: -; J gene: TRBJ1-5
CDR3 protein: CASSRDRGEAFF; CDR3 DNA: TGTGCCAGCAGTAGGGACAGGGGAGAAGCTTTCTTT; D gene: TRBD1; V gene: TRBV12-3/TRBV12-4; clone size: -; J gene: TRBJ1-1
CDR3 protein: CASSVGARASGNTIYF; CDR3 DNA: TGTGCCAGCAGCGTAGGGGCCAGAGCCTCTGGAAACACCATATATTTT; D gene: -; V gene: TRBV9; clone size: -; J gene: TRBJ1-3
CDR3 protein: CASSIDETRPGEQYF; CDR3 DNA: TGTGCCAGTAGTATAGACGAGACAAGGCCGGGGGAGCAGTACTTC; D gene: -; V gene: TRBV19; clone size: -; J gene: TRBJ2-7
CDR3 protein: CASSKDSSGANVLTF; CDR3 DNA: TGTGCCAGCAGCAAAGACAGCTCTGGGGCCAACGTCCTGACTTTC; D gene: -; V gene: TRBV21-1; clone size: -; J gene: TRBJ2-6
CDR3 protein: CASSELTASCNQETQYF; CDR3 DNA: TGCGCCAGCAGTGAGTTAACAGCCTCATGTAACCAAGAGACCCAGTACTTC; D gene: -; V gene: TRBV10-1; clone size: -; J gene: TRBJ2-5